This TCR beta chain was documented in a study of blood T cell repertoires in COVID-19. Per germline, CDR1 SGHTA and CDR2 FQGNSA. The CDR3 is 15 residues long. V shed 3 bases and J 10 bases; nucleotides not matched to a gene: 9. The data were produced by immunoSEQ multiplex PCR, yet TCRdb's version contains in-frame clones alone and is incomplete. This sample has hundreds of thousands of clones, with roughly 82% found just once. The sequenced sample consisted of peripheral blood. This rearrangement joins TRBV7-2 to TRBJ2-1; 10 bases match TRBD2. The receptor was derived from a woman aged 65 to 85 with acute or convalescent COVID-19. CDR3 loop: CASSLRVAGGGEQFF. CDR3 in DNA: TGTGCCAGCAGCTTGCGAGTAGCGGGGGGCGGAGAGCAGTTCTTC. The entire variable domain, with the rest obtained from reference TRBV7-2 and TRBJ2-1, is as follows: GAGVSQSPSNKVTEKGKDVELRCDPISGHTALYWYRQSLGQGLEFLIYFQGNSAPDKSGLPSDRFSAERTGGSVSTLTIQRTQQEDSAVYLCASSLRVAGGGEQFFGPGTRLTVL.